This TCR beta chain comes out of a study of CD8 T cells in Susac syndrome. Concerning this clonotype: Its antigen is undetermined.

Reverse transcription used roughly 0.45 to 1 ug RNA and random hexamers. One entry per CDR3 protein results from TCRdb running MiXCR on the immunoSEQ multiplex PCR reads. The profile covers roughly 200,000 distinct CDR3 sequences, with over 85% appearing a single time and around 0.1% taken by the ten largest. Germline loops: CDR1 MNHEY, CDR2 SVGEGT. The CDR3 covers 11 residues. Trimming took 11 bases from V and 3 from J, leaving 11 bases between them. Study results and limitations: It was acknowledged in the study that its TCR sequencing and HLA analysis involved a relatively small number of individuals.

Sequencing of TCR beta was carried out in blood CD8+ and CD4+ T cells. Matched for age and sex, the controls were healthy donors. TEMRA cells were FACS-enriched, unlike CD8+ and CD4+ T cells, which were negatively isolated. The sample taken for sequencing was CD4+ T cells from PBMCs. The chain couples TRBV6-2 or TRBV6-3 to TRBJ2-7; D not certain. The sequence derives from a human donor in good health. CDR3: CASHGYYEQYF. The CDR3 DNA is TGTGCCTCCCACGGATACTACGAGCAGTACTTC.